These T cell receptor beta chains were read from a single sample in a study of cytomegalovirus exposure and HLA in healthy donors. The method was immunoSEQ multiplex PCR; TCRdb's version includes in-frame clones alone and lacks a portion of them. The sample carries 100,000 to 150,000 clones, roughly 80% recorded once. What was sequenced was PBMCs. The source is a man in his fifties or sixties in good health and CMV-seronegative. The CDR3 runs from the conserved cysteine through the conserved F or W. D genes are given only for firm matches. Clone size is not always given. Where it is, it says once, few, many or a class for expanded clones.

>TRBV5-6|TRBJ2-7|.|.
TGTGCCAGCAGCTCCGTATATCACGAGCAGTACTTC
CASSSVYHEQYF
>TRBV5-1|TRBJ2-7|TRBD2|.
TGCGCCAGCAGCTTGGGGAGCGGGATCTTCGACGAGCAGTACTTC
CASSLGSGIFDEQYF
>TRBV5-1|TRBJ1-1|.|.
TGCGCCAGCAGCTTGGCCCCAGACAAGAACACTGAAGCTTTCTTT
CASSLAPDKNTEAFF
>TRBV28|TRBJ2-7|.|.
TGTGCCAGCGGAGAAGGGGTACACGAGCAGTACTTC
CASGEGVHEQYF
>TRBV5-4|TRBJ1-1|.|.
TGTTCCAGCAGCTTGGCGGGGGGCATGAACACTGAAGCTTTCTTT
CSSSLAGGMNTEAFF
>TRBV27|TRBJ1-1|TRBD1|.
TGTGCCAGCAGTTTGGGACAGGGGAGGGACACTGAAGCTTTCTTT
CASSLGQGRDTEAFF
>TRBV27|TRBJ2-7|.|.
TGTGCCAGCAGTAAGGCGGGGCGATACGAGCAGTACTTC
CASSKAGRYEQYF
>TRBV28|TRBJ2-7|.|.
TGTGCCAGCAGTTGGTTGACAGTTTCCTACGAGCAGTACTTC
CASSWLTVSYEQYF
>TRBV5-1|TRBJ2-1|.|.
TGCGCCAGCAGCTGGCTCCTGTACCTCGACAATGAGCAGTTCTTC
CASSWLLYLDNEQFF
>TRBV13|TRBJ1-2|.|.
TGTGCCAGCAGCTTCCTCCGGGAAAACTATGGCTACACCTTC
CASSFLRENYGYTF
>TRBV28|TRBJ1-5|.|few
TGTGCCAGCAGTATATCGTCAGGGTACAGGATTAATCAGCCCCAGCATTTT
CASSISSGYRINQPQHF
>TRBV11-3|TRBJ1-1|.|few
TGTGCCAGCAGCTTATCAGTGAACACTGAAGCTTTCTTT
CASSLSVNTEAFF
>TRBV5-1|TRBJ2-7|TRBD2|.
TGCGCCAGCAGCTTGGCGGTCGGGGGGGCGTATTACTACGAGCAGTACTTC
CASSLAVGGAYYYEQYF
>TRBV14|TRBJ2-2|TRBD1|few
TGTGCCAGCAGCCAAGATTTGGCAGGGGGCGCAGCTGGGGAGCTGTTTTTT
CASSQDLAGGAAGELFF
>TRBV30|TRBJ2-5|.|.
TGTGCCTGGAGTGTCCGGGGCCAAGAGACCCAGTACTTC
CAWSVRGQETQYF
>TRBV10-3|TRBJ2-5|TRBD1|.
TGTGCCATCAGTGGACATACAGGGGGTCAAGAGACCCAGTACTTC
CAISGHTGGQETQYF
>TRBV2|TRBJ2-1|.|.
TGTGCCAGCAAGAACGGGATCTACAATGAGCAGTTCTTC
CASKNGIYNEQFF
>TRBV10-3|TRBJ1-1|TRBD1|.
TGTGCCATCAGTGAGTCGGCGGGACAGCTGAACACTGAAGCTTTCTTT
CAISESAGQLNTEAFF
>TRBV19|TRBJ1-5|.|once
TGTGCCAGTATCCAACGGGGGGTGAGCAATCAGCCCCAGCATTTT
CASIQRGVSNQPQHF
>TRBV4-2|TRBJ2-5|TRBD2|.
TGTGCCAGCAGCCCTAGCGGGGGGGGTGAGACCCAGTACTTC
CASSPSGGGETQYF
>TRBV5-1|TRBJ1-2|.|.
TGCGCCAGCAGCGTACAGGGAATCGAAGGCAGAGGCTACACCTTC
CASSVQGIEGRGYTF
>TRBV28|TRBJ2-1|.|.
TGTGCCAGCAGTTCCAGGTTGACCAATGAGCAGTTCTTC
CASSSRLTNEQFF
>TRBV19|TRBJ2-3|.|.
TGTGCCACCGAAGGCGGAGATACGCAGTATTTT
CATEGGDTQYF
>TRBV5-1|TRBJ2-1|TRBD1|.
TGCGCCAGCTCGTGGACGGGACAGGGGTTCCCCTTGAATGAGCAGTTCTTC
CASSWTGQGFPLNEQFF